The rows below give T cell receptor beta chains drawn from one sample of a study of OX40 agonist ivuxolimab in advanced cancers. Profiling relied on immunoSEQ multiplex PCR, and the TCRdb table lists in-frame clones only, not all of them. The sample shows 150,000 to 170,000 clones, approximately 94% of them seen only once. Sequencing used CD4+ or CD8+ T cells sorted from blood, obtained in a trial of the OX40 agonist ivuxolimab. These receptors came from an adult with an advanced solid tumor such as melanoma, head and neck, liver or kidney cancer. Each CDR3 is given with its conserved first and last residue. The D gene is left open where the match is weak. Some rows have no size entry. The others give once, few or many, or a class for an expanded clone.

DNA	CDR3	V	J	size	D
TGTGCCATCAGTCCGAAGCGGGACAGCTACCAAGAGACCCAGTACTTC	CAISPKRDSYQETQYF	TRBV10-3	TRBJ2-5	.	.
TGTGCCACTCAGGACAGGGGCGGCTACGAGCAGTACTTC	CATQDRGGYEQYF	TRBV19	TRBJ2-7	.	TRBD1
TGTGCCAGCAGCCAACGACAGGGCCCAAGAATTTCCTTCTTC	CASSQRQGPRISFF	TRBV5-4	TRBJ1-2	once	TRBD1
TGTGCCAGCAGTGAAGCTCAGGGGGGATATGGCTACACCTTC	CASSEAQGGYGYTF	TRBV6-1	TRBJ1-2	.	TRBD1
TGTGCCATCAGTGACCGGGGGGCATGGGGGACTAGCGGGAGCTACGAGCAGTACTTC	CAISDRGAWGTSGSYEQYF	TRBV10-3	TRBJ2-7	.	TRBD2
TGCGCCAGCAGCCAAGATCGGCCGCCCTCCCCGGTGCGGCAGTACTTC	CASSQDRPPSPVRQYF	TRBV4-3	TRBJ2-7	.	.
TGCGCCAGCAGCCAAGGACAGGCCCAAGAGACCCAGTACTTC	CASSQGQAQETQYF	TRBV4-3	TRBJ2-5	.	.
TGTGCCAGCAGCTTCCCCTACAGGGGACGGGATGAGCAGTTCTTC	CASSFPYRGRDEQFF	TRBV5-4	TRBJ2-1	.	TRBD1
TGTGCCAGCAGTATCGCCCTGGGCTCCTACAATGAGCAGTTCTTC	CASSIALGSYNEQFF	TRBV27	TRBJ2-1	.	.
TGTGCCAGCAGCCCGAATGGTGGGGAGCAGTACTTC	CASSPNGGEQYF	TRBV7-3	TRBJ2-7	.	.
TGTGCCAGCAGCTCCGGGGGTTGGGACACAGATACGCAGTATTTT	CASSSGGWDTDTQYF	TRBV7-2	TRBJ2-3	.	.
TGTGCCAGCTCGCCATCCAGAGATGGGTATGGCTACACCTTC	CASSPSRDGYGYTF	TRBV18	TRBJ1-2	.	.
TGTGCCAGCAGTCCGGACAGGGGATCGACCTTAGAAAAACTGTTTTTT	CASSPDRGSTLEKLFF	TRBV11-2	TRBJ1-4	.	TRBD1
TGTGCCAGCAAAACCGCGGGGGGAGGCACTGAAGCTTTCTTT	CASKTAGGGTEAFF	TRBV6-5	TRBJ1-1	once	.
TGTGCCAGCAGCTTAGCGGGGAGAAGGGTAGGAACCGGGGAGCTGTTTTTT	CASSLAGRRVGTGELFF	TRBV7-2	TRBJ2-2	.	.
TGTGCCAGCAGCGTGGGGACAGGGAGATCCTATGGCTACACCTTC	CASSVGTGRSYGYTF	TRBV28	TRBJ1-2	.	TRBD1
TGTGCCAGCAGTTTTGACAGCCCTAATTCACCCCTCCACTTT	CASSFDSPNSPLHF	TRBV2	TRBJ1-6	.	.
TGTGCCACCAGCAGAGATCCACAGGGTAGTGGCTACACCTTC	CATSRDPQGSGYTF	TRBV15	TRBJ1-2	.	.
TGCAGCGCCGTCCCAGGGGCAGGCTACACCTTC	CSAVPGAGYTF	TRBV29-1	TRBJ1-2	once	.
TGTGCCACCAGCCTGGGGGTGGGGCGTAACTATGGCTACACCTTC	CATSLGVGRNYGYTF	TRBV15	TRBJ1-2	.	.
TGTGCCAGCAGTGAACGCAGGGTTAATGAGCAGTTCTTC	CASSERRVNEQFF	TRBV2	TRBJ2-1	.	.
TGCAGTGCTAGAGCGACAGGGTCCCCGTTCTTC	CSARATGSPFF	TRBV20-1	TRBJ2-1	.	TRBD1